This TCR beta chain emerged from a study of blood T cell repertoires in COVID-19. Sequenced by immunoSEQ multiplex PCR; TCRdb stores in-frame clones only, minus some. The table includes 90,000 to 100,000 clones, about 85% detected once. V gave up 4 bases and J gave up 10 bases, with 14 bases separating them. The CDR3 totals 12 residues. From germline, CDR1 is SGHKS and CDR2 YYEKEE (reference sequence). The sequencing sample was made of peripheral blood. This clonotype was obtained from a man between 60 and 70 years old with acute or convalescent COVID-19. V gene TRBV5-5 combines with J gene TRBJ1-1, with D perhaps TRBD1 (5 bases). The CDR3 spells CASSATQGLAFF. Here the CDR3 DNA reads TGTGCCAGCAGCGCAACCCAGGGTTTAGCTTTCTTT.